This entry lists 16 T cell receptor beta chains sequenced from one sample in a study of blood T cell repertoires in COVID-19 (dated by TCRdb to the early 2020s). The library was built by means of the immunoSEQ multiplex PCR assay. TCRdb took this table from immuneACCESS and kept in-frame rearrangements with V and J called. Such tables lack part of the clones; where checked against another copy, unresolved V genes explain under half of the gap, and the rest is unexplained. For this sample there are 260,000 or so clones; 85% appear just once. The ten largest clones capture 2% to 3% of the sample. Material: PBMCs or T cells enriched from blood (not recorded which). The origin of the receptors is a woman between 45 and 65 years old who had recovered from COVID-19.

V usage is TRBV2 and J usage is TRBJ2-1, with D unclear. The length of the CDR3 is 11 residues. Trimming shortened V by 5 bases and J by 12 bases, and 11 bases separated the two germline ends. CDR1 and CDR2 (germline): SNHLY, FYNNEI. The CDR3 nucleotides are TGTGCCAGCAGTAAGAGTTCAGGGCAGTTCTTC. The encoded protein is CASSKSSGQFF.

The chain recombines TRBV7-2 with TRBJ1-1; weak D call: TRBD1 (5 bases). Trimming took off 1 base at V and 2 bases at J, with 11 bases between the two ends. Germline V CDR1 and CDR2: SGHTA, FQGNSA. The CDR3 loop spans 15 amino acids. CDR3 DNA: TGTGCCAGCAGCTTAGAAACGACAGCCAACACTGAAGCTTTCTTT. Translation gives CASSLETTANTEAFF.

The rearrangement uses TRBV14 and TRBJ2-7, with no clear D. The ends were cut back, 7 bases at V and 5 bases at J, with 18 bases in the middle. CDR1 is SGHDN, CDR2 FVKESK, per germline. The CDR3 totals 14 residues. CDR3: CASKSSLAVHEQYF. The CDR3 DNA follows: TGTGCCAGCAAGTCATCGTTAGCCGTCCACGAGCAGTACTTC.

The CDR3 loop is CASSPRTGLRASEAFF. The CDR3 nucleotides read TGTGCCAGCAGCCCCCGGACAGGGTTGCGGGCCTCTGAAGCTTTCTTT. The chain uses TRBV3-1 (or the pseudogene TRBV3-2) and TRBJ1-1, with 8 bases identical to TRBD1. Trimming at V came to 4 bases and at J to 6 bases, leaving 13 bases not matched to a gene. The CDR3 runs to 16 residues. Germline V CDR1 and CDR2: LGHDT, YNNKEL (reference sequence).

This rearrangement joins TRBV5-4 to TRBJ2-7, with 9 bases matching TRBD1. J was trimmed by 2 bases and V by 5 bases; bases with no gene match: 8. Germline CDR1 is SGHNT and CDR2 is YYREEE (reference sequence). This CDR3 has 15 amino acids. CDR3 sequence (DNA): TGTGCCAGCAGTCGTGCCGGGACAGGGACCTACGAGCAGTACTTC. Translating it yields CASSRAGTGTYEQYF.

This clone was seen a few times. This chain joins TRBV2 and TRBJ1-2, with D uncertain. This CDR3 is built from 13 residues. Per germline, CDR1 SNHLY and CDR2 FYNNEI. V lost 1 base and J lost 2, with 5 bases in between. The CDR3 nucleotides are TGTGCCAGCAGTGAAGACCTAAACTATGGCTACACCTTC. It translates to CASSEDLNYGYTF. The whole variable domain, remainder taken from reference TRBV2 and TRBJ1-2, is EPEVTQTPSHQVTQMGQEVILRCVPISNHLYFYWYRQILGQKVEFLVSFYNNEISEKSEIFDDQFSVERPDGSNFTLKIRSTKLEDSAMYFCASSEDLNYGYTFGSGTRLTVV.

This clone was found a few times. The rearrangement links TRBV2 to TRBJ2-1; 14 bases map to TRBD2. Germline values: CDR1 SNHLY, CDR2 FYNNEI. V shed 5 bases and J 9 bases; nucleotides not matched to a gene: 12. The CDR3 runs 17 residues. The CDR3 DNA is TGTGCCAGCAGTAAGCCCCAGACTAGCGGGGGGGCGTCTGAGCAGTTCTTC. Protein product: CASSKPQTSGGASEQFF.

Written as DNA, the CDR3 is TGTGCCAGCAGCTTAGCACAGGGCTCCTACAATGAGCAGTTCTTC. This sequence encodes CASSLAQGSYNEQFF. The J gene is TRBJ2-1, the V gene TRBV7-9; TRBD1 is a possible D gene (6 bases). V lost 0 bases and J lost 0, with 6 bases in between. Germline lookup yields CDR1 SEHNR and CDR2 FQNEAQ (reference sequence). This CDR3 has 15 residues.

The chain has TRBV10-1 and TRBJ1-1; TRBD1 aligns across 12 bases. Looked up from germline, CDR1 is WNHNN and CDR2 is SYGVQD (reference sequence). V lost 3 bases and J lost 7; bases outside the gene matches: 9. CDR3 size: 16 residues. Here the CDR3 DNA reads TGCGCCAGCAGTGACCGGGACAGGGGGCTATATGATGAAGCTTTCTTT. Translated: CASSDRDRGLYDEAFF.

J is TRBJ1-5 and V is TRBV2; TRBD1 agrees at 7 bases. V was clipped by 4 bases and J by 0 bases; unmatched bases: 6. The CDR3 loop spans 16 amino acids. Germline CDR1 is SNHLY and CDR2 is FYNNEI. The CDR3 region has the DNA TGTGCCAGCAGTGTAGGGACAGCTTCTAGCAATCAGCCCCAGCATTTT. Encoded protein: CASSVGTASSNQPQHF.

The gene calls are TRBV7-6 and TRBJ2-5; 7 bases are shared with TRBD1. This CDR3 has 17 residues. V shed 5 bases and J 5 bases; nucleotides not matched to a gene: 17. Germline V lookup: CDR1 SGHVS, CDR2 FNYEAQ. DNA for the CDR3: TGTGCCAGCAGCCGACTCGCGACAGGGACCACCAGGGAGACCCAGTACTTC. Protein: CASSRLATGTTRETQYF.

The sample holds one count of this clone. This chain connects TRBV6-5 to TRBJ1-6, with a possible D match to TRBD1 (5 bases). Trimming took off 2 bases at V and 8 bases at J, with 10 bases between the two ends. The germline CDR1 and CDR2 sequences are MNHEY and SVGAGI. CDR3 length equals 14 residues. The CDR3 loop is CASSYRGKDSPLHF. The CDR3 DNA follows: TGTGCCAGCAGTTACAGGGGAAAGGATTCACCCCTCCACTTT.

The rearrangement joins TRBV30 to TRBJ1-1; the D is unclear. Germline CDR1 and CDR2: GTSNPN and SVGIG (reference sequence). This CDR3 has 14 residues. The V end lost 7 bases, the J end lost 1 base, and 16 bases lay between the germline ends. The CDR3 sequence: CALNRGSWNTEAFF. The CDR3 coding sequence is TGTGCCTTAAACCGGGGTAGTTGGAACACTGAAGCTTTCTTT.

The chain carries TRBV7-9 and TRBJ2-7; 9 positions agree with TRBD1. With V trimmed by 6 bases and J by 5 bases, 8 bases remained unmatched. The CDR3 totals 14 residues. Germline CDR1 is SEHNR and CDR2 is FQNEAQ (reference sequence). DNA for the CDR3: TGTGCCAGCAGTTCCGGGACAGGGTGGGACGAGCAGTACTTC. This encodes CASSSGTGWDEQYF. The full variable domain, in which reference TRBV7-9 and TRBJ2-7 provide the parts outside the CDR3, is DTGVSQNPRHKITKRGQNVTFRCDPISEHNRLYWYRQTLGQGPEFLTYFQNEAQLEKSRLLSDRFSAERPKGSFSTLEIQRTEQGDSAMYLCASSSGTGWDEQYFGPGTRLTVT.

The chain is built from TRBV5-5 and TRBJ2-5; 7 bases match TRBD1. Germline CDR1 reads SGHKS; CDR2 reads YYEKEE (reference sequence). This CDR3 contains 14 residues. The junction had 6 bases not matched to a gene; V was cut back by 4 bases and J by 3 bases. CDR3 DNA: TGTGCCAGCAGCACGCACAGGGGAAAAGAGACCCAGTACTTC. This codes for CASSTHRGKETQYF.

The sample holds one count of this clone. The chain recombines TRBV29-1 with TRBJ2-3; D remains ambiguous. The germline gives CDR1 SQVTM, CDR2 ANQGSEA. The CDR3 is made up of 12 amino acids. This CDR3 is CIVRHPTDTQYF. CDR3 sequence (DNA): TGCATTGTGAGGCACCCCACAGATACGCAGTATTTT.